Given below is one T cell receptor (beta chain) in context. Antigen specificity is unknown. This entry is derived from a study of persistence of HIV-infected CD4 T cells. In the study overall: Suppressive ART had lasted a median of around 8 years.

V lost 3 bases, J lost 4 bases, and 10 bases lay in between. CDR1 is MDHEN, CDR2 SYDVKM, per germline. This CDR3 region has 14 residues. General study findings and limits: TCRbeta richness was lower in CMV- and Gag-responding cells than in anti-CD3/anti-CD28-responding cells.

This was the immunoSEQ version 4 assay in survey mode. TCRdb's table, derived via immunoSEQ multiplex PCR, lists solely in-frame clones and lacks some. This repertoire shows about 21,000 clones, 78% found once; its top ten account for almost 7%. Stimulation used approximately 9.1 ug/mL lysate from CMV-infected fibroblasts. Responding CD4+ T cells were sorted by upregulation of both CD40 ligand and CD69. Stimulated PBMCs had first been depleted of CD8+ T cells. For 15 to 20 hours, CD8-depleted PBMCs received anti-CD28/CD49d costimulation, a CD40-blocking antibody and enfuvirtide. Material: CD4+ T cells sorted from PBMCs after approximately 18-hour stimulation, obtained from a patient who received antiretroviral therapy. The sequence derives from an adult man with HIV who was CMV-seropositive. The genes are TRBV28 and TRBJ1-5; D is ambiguous. CDR3: CASSLGQFNQPQHF. The DNA of the CDR3 is TGTGCCAGCAGTTTGGGCCAGTTTAATCAGCCCCAGCATTTT.